The T cell receptor beta chain described here comes from a study of OX40 agonist ivuxolimab in advanced cancers. The wider study: Three patients responded partially, comprising one with hepatocellular carcinoma and two with cutaneous melanoma. Notes on the study in general: Clones of CD4+ and CD8+ blood T cells grew by week 6 at doses of 0.1 to 3.0 mg/kg.

This CDR3 spans 14 amino acids. Trimming took 6 bases from V and 0 from J; bases not matched to a gene: 2. Germline lookup yields CDR1 MDHEN and CDR2 SYDVKM. Sequencing was performed with immunoSEQ multiplex PCR; in TCRdb, only in-frame clones are kept and a portion is missing. Among roughly 46,000 clones listed, just over 85% were seen once. About this clone: Its antigen remains unidentified.

The TCR originated in an adult with an advanced solid tumor such as melanoma, head and neck, liver or kidney cancer. The genes are TRBV28 and TRBJ2-3, with TRBD2 matching over 8 bases. Sample: CD4+ or CD8+ T cells sorted from blood, taken in a trial of the OX40 agonist ivuxolimab. In DNA, the CDR3 is TGTGCCAGCAGCCGGGGGGGTAGCACAGATACGCAGTATTTT. It translates to CASSRGGSTDTQYF.